This TCR beta chain appears in the sequencing data of a study of identical twins (dated by TCRdb to about 2016). Regarding the complete study: To test whether fetal clonotypes persist, the study used deep sequencing on TCR alpha and beta repertoires from monozygotic twins, unrelated adults of various ages, and cord blood. To rule out contamination, the twin experiments were replicated at different times with different library preparation protocols. Overall results and qualifications from the work: Excess twin sharing in beta out-of-frame sequences was weaker because fewer shared sequences lowered the signal-to-noise ratio. Zero-insertion analyses could be partly confounded by invariant T cells such as MAIT and iNKT, although diverse VJ usage argued against such confounding for most clonotypes. Abundant cord blood beta clonotypes had fewer insertions, young adult naive repertoires showed a similar but weaker trend, and memory repertoires showed no such trend. Compared with coincidental sharing between unrelated individuals, out-of-frame TCR alpha sequences shared between twins showed an excess of sequences with low generation probability. Because the same donors could not be followed over many years, conclusions were based on cross-sectional statistical analysis. Out-of-frame TCR alpha sharing in monozygotic twins was systematically underestimated by recombination models, whereas sharing between unrelated individuals was in agreement with the recombination models.

Worth noting for this clonotype: Its antigen remains unidentified. No base quality values were provided; no much bigger clone lies one nucleotide off.

Every donor was a healthy Caucasian. The twin cohort comprised three pairs of female monozygotic twins, all aged roughly 18 to 30 years. Positive isolation kits from Invitrogen were used to isolate CD4+ and CD8+ T cell populations. Based on the germline V gene, the CDR1 and CDR2 sequences are MNHEY and SVGAGI. Trimming costs V 0 bases and J 5 bases, and their ends lie 15 bases apart. From cysteine to phenylalanine, the CDR3 is 16 amino acids long. Only CDR3 DNA remains: 48 bases, in frame from the first base. Library preparation used 5' RACE. The instrument given in TCRdb is Illumina HiSeq 2000. Template switching added a universal primer binding site, and the final cDNA carried a unique molecular identifier that allowed TCR cDNA molecules to be counted accurately. Specific primers in the conserved constant-segment region were used to synthesize first-strand cDNA for the TCR alpha and beta chains. To control for contamination, each cDNA library was double barcoded with a SMART-Mk sample barcode plus Illumina barcodes. Two successive PCR steps introduced TruSeq adapter sequences along with Illumina sample barcodes. The Illumina HiSeq platform was used with custom primers to sequence TCR alpha and beta cDNA libraries. The authors' analysis ran thus. MiGEC processed the raw reads to extract unique molecular identifiers, while MiXCR was used to determine the CDR3 positions. For each individual, recombination models were inferred using an EM algorithm with the repgenHMM and IGoR tools. The analysis of shared clonotypes was done with the tcR package in R, with sharing normalized by the product of cloneset sizes. To study raw recombination without the effects of thymic and clonal selection, out-of-frame nonproductive sequences were analyzed. TCRdb itself trimmed the public reads at Q25 with fastp, ran MiXCR and retained productive beta chains. A single entry per CDR3 protein holds the most common genes and DNA from its merged rows. For this entry, the V and J calls and clone size follow TCRdb and not the study's own pipeline. Here the sample has 350,000 to 600,000 distinct CDR3 sequences; 11% to 15% occur a single time. The top ten hold around 0.57% of the sample.

The data were also submitted as part of a second study, on yellow fever vaccine responses in identical twins. That second report states: According to the authors, the vaccine-induced T cell response in identical twins seemed to be partly convergent and partly specific to each individual. In the study, vaccine-responding T cell clones were precisely tracked in identical twins.

The receptor was isolated from a woman in her late teens or twenties in good health. Rearrangement joined TRBV6-5 to TRBJ2-3, and perhaps TRBD1 as D gene, on 6 matching bases. The sequenced sample consisted of CD4+ T cells sorted from blood. This receptor carries the CDR3 CASSYSIGGRGDTQYF. The sequenced DNA is TGTGCCAGCAGTTACTCGATCGGAGGCAGGGGAGATACGCAGTATTTT.